Listed below are T cell receptor beta chains from one sample, sequenced in a study of T cell responses to AZD1222 COVID-19 vaccine. Profiling relied on immunoSEQ multiplex PCR, and the TCRdb table lists in-frame clones only, not all of them. The sample records under 100,000 clones, more than 90% being singletons. Sequenced here: peripheral blood, sampled on day 0 of AZD1222 vaccination. The source is an adult in good health. CDR3s include the opening cysteine and the closing phenylalanine or tryptophan. A D gene is named only where the DNA matches it firmly. Some rows mark clone size as missing; the rest say once, few, many or name a class of expanded clone.

j_call: TRBJ2-3; d_call: TRBD2; cdr3_length: 16; clone_size: NA; v_call: TRBV19; cdr3_aa: CASLLGLAGSTDTQYF; cdr3_nt: TGTGCCAGCCTCCTGGGGCTAGCGGGAAGCACAGATACGCAGTATTTT
j_call: TRBJ2-5; d_call: TRBD2; cdr3_length: 15; clone_size: NA; v_call: TRBV7-2; cdr3_aa: CASSPQLADSGTQYF; cdr3_nt: TGTGCCAGCAGCCCCCAGCTAGCGGACTCCGGGACCCAGTACTTC
j_call: TRBJ2-6; d_call: TRBD1; cdr3_length: 17; clone_size: NA; v_call: TRBV6-2/TRBV6-3; cdr3_aa: CASSYSGTGSGANVLTF; cdr3_nt: TGTGCCAGCAGTTATTCCGGGACAGGGTCTGGGGCCAACGTCCTGACTTTC
j_call: TRBJ1-4; d_call: NA; cdr3_length: 15; clone_size: NA; v_call: TRBV13; cdr3_aa: CASSLGFYSGEKLFF; cdr3_nt: TGTGCCAGCAGCTTAGGTTTCTACAGTGGGGAAAAACTGTTTTTT
j_call: TRBJ1-4; d_call: NA; cdr3_length: 13; clone_size: NA; v_call: TRBV28; cdr3_aa: CAAAGGGREKLFF; cdr3_nt: TGTGCCGCCGCGGGCGGGGGTCGTGAAAAACTGTTTTTT
j_call: TRBJ2-2; d_call: TRBD2; cdr3_length: 16; clone_size: NA; v_call: TRBV9; cdr3_aa: CASSAGLAGVTGELFF; cdr3_nt: TGTGCCAGCAGCGCGGGACTAGCGGGGGTCACCGGGGAGCTGTTTTTT
j_call: TRBJ1-2; d_call: NA; cdr3_length: 14; clone_size: once; v_call: TRBV5-6; cdr3_aa: CASSLVQANYGYTF; cdr3_nt: TGTGCCAGCAGCTTGGTACAGGCTAACTATGGCTACACCTTC
j_call: TRBJ2-1; d_call: NA; cdr3_length: 13; clone_size: once; v_call: TRBV7-2; cdr3_aa: CASNNPSTNEQFF; cdr3_nt: TGTGCCAGCAACAACCCTAGTACAAATGAGCAGTTCTTC
j_call: TRBJ2-7; d_call: NA; cdr3_length: 14; clone_size: once; v_call: TRBV24-1; cdr3_aa: CATSDATSIYEQYF; cdr3_nt: TGTGCCACCAGTGACGCCACTTCGATCTACGAGCAGTACTTC
j_call: TRBJ1-1; d_call: NA; cdr3_length: 15; clone_size: NA; v_call: TRBV7-3; cdr3_aa: CASSPGTEPNTEAFF; cdr3_nt: TGTGCCAGCAGCCCAGGAACAGAACCTAACACTGAAGCTTTCTTT
j_call: TRBJ1-6; d_call: TRBD1; cdr3_length: 13; clone_size: NA; v_call: TRBV12-3/TRBV12-4; cdr3_aa: CASVGQRYSPLHF; cdr3_nt: TGTGCCAGCGTGGGACAGAGATATTCACCCCTCCACTTT
j_call: TRBJ1-2; d_call: NA; cdr3_length: 13; clone_size: NA; v_call: TRBV19; cdr3_aa: CASSTGRIYGYTF; cdr3_nt: TGTGCCAGTAGTACGGGACGAATCTATGGCTACACCTTC
j_call: TRBJ1-1; d_call: NA; cdr3_length: 11; clone_size: NA; v_call: TRBV29-1; cdr3_aa: CSVNAYTEAFF; cdr3_nt: TGCAGCGTTAACGCCTACACTGAAGCTTTCTTT
j_call: TRBJ1-4; d_call: NA; cdr3_length: 15; clone_size: NA; v_call: TRBV28; cdr3_aa: CASSFYGGGGEKLFF; cdr3_nt: TGTGCCAGCAGTTTTTACGGGGGGGGAGGTGAAAAACTGTTTTTT
j_call: TRBJ1-2; d_call: NA; cdr3_length: 14; clone_size: NA; v_call: TRBV5-1; cdr3_aa: CASKKGSQGYGYTF; cdr3_nt: TGCGCCAGTAAGAAGGGCTCCCAGGGTTATGGCTACACCTTC
j_call: TRBJ1-6; d_call: NA; cdr3_length: 15; clone_size: NA; v_call: TRBV28; cdr3_aa: CASIGERGYNSPLHF; cdr3_nt: TGTGCCAGCATCGGGGAAAGGGGATATAATTCACCCCTCCACTTT
j_call: TRBJ1-5; d_call: NA; cdr3_length: 15; clone_size: few; v_call: TRBV7-9; cdr3_aa: CASSPSGRGNQPQHF; cdr3_nt: TGTGCCAGCAGCCCGTCGGGCAGGGGCAATCAGCCCCAGCATTTT
j_call: TRBJ1-5; d_call: NA; cdr3_length: 13; clone_size: NA; v_call: TRBV6-5; cdr3_aa: CASTPRWGQPQHF; cdr3_nt: TGTGCCAGCACTCCACGATGGGGTCAGCCCCAGCATTTT
j_call: TRBJ2-3; d_call: TRBD1; cdr3_length: 13; clone_size: NA; v_call: TRBV11-1; cdr3_aa: CAGRDRGTDTQYF; cdr3_nt: TGTGCCGGCCGGGACAGGGGCACAGATACGCAGTATTTT
j_call: TRBJ1-2; d_call: NA; cdr3_length: 13; clone_size: NA; v_call: TRBV5-4; cdr3_aa: CASSLAGTYGYTF; cdr3_nt: TGTGCCAGCAGCTTGGCCGGGACCTATGGCTACACCTTC
j_call: TRBJ2-7; d_call: TRBD1; cdr3_length: 14; clone_size: NA; v_call: TRBV6-1; cdr3_aa: CASSELGTVYEQYF; cdr3_nt: TGTGCCAGCAGTGAATTGGGGACAGTCTACGAGCAGTACTTC
j_call: TRBJ2-7; d_call: TRBD1; cdr3_length: 15; clone_size: NA; v_call: TRBV19; cdr3_aa: CASSKEGTGNYEQYF; cdr3_nt: TGTGCCAGTAGTAAAGAAGGGACAGGGAATTACGAGCAGTACTTC
j_call: TRBJ1-5; d_call: NA; cdr3_length: 15; clone_size: few; v_call: TRBV6-5; cdr3_aa: CASSRTGQGNQPQHF; cdr3_nt: TGTGCCAGCAGCCGGACGGGACAAGGCAATCAGCCCCAGCATTTT
j_call: TRBJ1-1; d_call: NA; cdr3_length: 13; clone_size: NA; v_call: TRBV2; cdr3_aa: CASSAATVTEAFF; cdr3_nt: TGTGCCAGCAGTGCCGCCACAGTCACTGAAGCTTTCTTT
j_call: TRBJ2-2; d_call: NA; cdr3_length: 17; clone_size: NA; v_call: TRBV28; cdr3_aa: CASSLLGLGTNTGELFF; cdr3_nt: TGTGCCAGCAGTTTACTGGGACTTGGAACGAACACCGGGGAGCTGTTTTTT
j_call: TRBJ1-6; d_call: NA; cdr3_length: 13; clone_size: few; v_call: TRBV19; cdr3_aa: CASSIGVQSPLHF; cdr3_nt: TGTGCCAGTAGTATAGGGGTCCAATCACCCCTCCACTTT
j_call: TRBJ2-1; d_call: TRBD1; cdr3_length: 13; clone_size: NA; v_call: TRBV19; cdr3_aa: CASRPTGNNEQFF; cdr3_nt: TGTGCCAGTAGGCCGACAGGGAACAATGAGCAGTTCTTC
j_call: TRBJ2-5; d_call: TRBD1; cdr3_length: 17; clone_size: NA; v_call: TRBV3-1/TRBV3-2; cdr3_aa: CASSQDLAGQAIETQYF; cdr3_nt: TGTGCCAGCAGCCAAGATCTGGCGGGACAGGCCATTGAGACCCAGTACTTC
j_call: TRBJ2-1; d_call: NA; cdr3_length: 12; clone_size: NA; v_call: TRBV7-2; cdr3_aa: CASSSRPDLPFF; cdr3_nt: TGTGCCAGCAGCTCCCGCCCGGACCTGCCTTTCTTC
j_call: TRBJ2-7; d_call: NA; cdr3_length: 13; clone_size: once; v_call: TRBV5-1; cdr3_aa: CASSFGGRYEQYF; cdr3_nt: TGCGCCAGCAGCTTCGGGGGGCGCTACGAGCAGTACTTC
j_call: TRBJ2-7; d_call: TRBD2; cdr3_length: 16; clone_size: NA; v_call: TRBV11-2; cdr3_aa: CASSLDGASGLYEQYF; cdr3_nt: TGTGCCAGCAGCTTAGACGGGGCTAGCGGGCTCTACGAGCAGTACTTC
j_call: TRBJ2-5; d_call: NA; cdr3_length: 15; clone_size: NA; v_call: TRBV9; cdr3_aa: CASSVGGGAAETQYF; cdr3_nt: TGTGCCAGCAGCGTAGGTGGGGGGGCCGCGGAGACCCAGTACTTC
j_call: TRBJ1-6; d_call: NA; cdr3_length: 18; clone_size: NA; v_call: TRBV11-2; cdr3_aa: CASSLVGTTGSANSPLHF; cdr3_nt: TGTGCCAGCAGCTTAGTCGGGACCACAGGTAGCGCTAATTCACCCCTCCACTTT
j_call: TRBJ2-7; d_call: NA; cdr3_length: 16; clone_size: NA; v_call: TRBV27; cdr3_aa: CASSLTARQGGYEQYF; cdr3_nt: TGTGCCAGCAGTTTAACGGCCCGCCAGGGTGGCTACGAGCAGTACTTC
j_call: TRBJ2-1; d_call: NA; cdr3_length: 12; clone_size: NA; v_call: TRBV5-1; cdr3_aa: CASSLVQEKQFF; cdr3_nt: TGCGCCAGCAGCTTGGTCCAGGAGAAGCAGTTCTTC
j_call: TRBJ2-2; d_call: NA; cdr3_length: 15; clone_size: NA; v_call: TRBV11-2; cdr3_aa: CATPGGAKVDGELFF; cdr3_nt: TGTGCCACTCCAGGGGGGGCCAAAGTGGACGGGGAGCTGTTTTTT
j_call: TRBJ2-4; d_call: NA; cdr3_length: 19; clone_size: NA; v_call: TRBV4-3; cdr3_aa: CASSHPRERVPTGQEIQYF; cdr3_nt: TGCGCCAGCAGCCATCCTCGGGAGAGGGTCCCGACCGGTCAGGAGATTCAGTACTTC
j_call: TRBJ2-7; d_call: NA; cdr3_length: 13; clone_size: NA; v_call: TRBV27; cdr3_aa: CASSLGPSYEQYF; cdr3_nt: TGTGCCAGCAGTTTAGGGCCCTCCTACGAGCAGTACTTC
j_call: TRBJ2-7; d_call: NA; cdr3_length: 16; clone_size: NA; v_call: TRBV19; cdr3_aa: CASSIERTSTSYEQYF; cdr3_nt: TGTGCCAGTAGTATAGAGCGGACTTCCACGTCCTACGAGCAGTACTTC